One TCR beta chain is described in this entry. Its antigen is not known. CDR3 size: 12 residues. The germline V and J ends were trimmed by 1 base and 9 bases, with 7 bases remaining between them. Germline lookup yields CDR1 SGHVS and CDR2 FQNEAQ. Using its own MiXCR run on the RT-PCR reads, TCRdb lists one record per CDR3 protein. The sample includes roughly 570,000 distinct CDR3 sequences, around 13% seen only once; the top ten take roughly 11%. This sample stems from a study of response to subunit inactivated influenza vaccine. Study-wide points: Each seasonal influenza vaccination recruits few new T cells, the authors suggested.

This material consisted of PBMCs from blood, taken 11 to 12 days after vaccination. V and J are TRBV7-8 and TRBJ1-5; D remains unclear. This TCR was sampled from a man aged 50-59 years who received an inactivated influenza vaccine. In DNA form, the CDR3 reads TGTGCCAGCAGCTTAGGCCCTTCGCCCCAGCATTTT. Its protein product is CASSLGPSPQHF.